This T cell receptor beta chain was observed in a study of blood T cell repertoires in COVID-19. The wider study: COVID-19 samples, acute and convalescent, were from the United States, Italy and Spain.

In the authors' methods: Estimation of nucleated cell counts relied on the amplification of reference gene primers. Profiling relied on immunoSEQ multiplex PCR, and the TCRdb table lists in-frame clones only, not all of them. V, J and clone size derive from that table, while D and trimming were established from the DNA sequence. The sample shows approximately 250,000 clones, roughly four fifths of them seen only once. Trimming took 1 base from V and 4 from J, leaving 11 bases between them. CDR3 length: 15 amino acids. Germline CDR1 SGHNT, CDR2 YYREEE (reference sequence). Material: PBMCs or T cells enriched from blood (not recorded which). The chain links TRBV5-4 to TRBJ2-2; possible D gene TRBD2, 6 bases. The clonotype was recovered from a man aged 40-50 years who had recovered from COVID-19. CDR3 coding DNA: TGTGCCAGCAGCTTGCCACTAGCCGGCACCGGGGAGCTGTTTTTT. This codes for CASSLPLAGTGELFF.